This T cell receptor beta chain is from a study of B cell selection in AIRE deficiency. Study outcomes and limitations: Of about 3,900 shared Treg TCRbeta sequences, roughly 32% were healthy-donor-only and 7% to 9.5% patient-only.

The V gene's germline CDR1 is SGHTA and CDR2 FQGNSA. V was trimmed by 5 bases and J by 12 bases, leaving 17 bases between them. The CDR3 is 13 amino acids. Of note for this clone: Its target is unknown.

Here immunoSEQ multiplex PCR was the method, and the copy in TCRdb shows in-frame clones only, minus some. The repertoire has roughly 23,000 clones, 96% of them found once; the top ten carry 0.15% to 0.2%. CD4+CD127+ cells were sorted as the conventional CD4 T cells. The TCR comes from a human donor in good health. The rearrangement joins TRBV7-2 to TRBJ1-5; D gene ambiguous. Sequencing used CD4+CD127+ conventional T cells sorted from PBMCs. The CDR3 coding sequence is TGTGCCAGCAGCAAAGGATCGGGAAGCCTCCAGCATTTT. Its protein product is CASSKGSGSLQHF.